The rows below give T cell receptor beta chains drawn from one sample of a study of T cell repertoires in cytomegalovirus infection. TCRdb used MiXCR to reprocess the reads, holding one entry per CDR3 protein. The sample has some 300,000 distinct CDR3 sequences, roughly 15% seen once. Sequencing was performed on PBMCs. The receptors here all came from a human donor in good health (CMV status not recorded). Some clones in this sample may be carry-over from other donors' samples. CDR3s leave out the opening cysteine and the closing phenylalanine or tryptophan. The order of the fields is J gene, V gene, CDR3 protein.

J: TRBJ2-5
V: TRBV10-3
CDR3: AISVAGARGETQY

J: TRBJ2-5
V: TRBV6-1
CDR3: ASRRTSGGAWKTQY

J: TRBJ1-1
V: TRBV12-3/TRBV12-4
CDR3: ASSPDRGRGEAF

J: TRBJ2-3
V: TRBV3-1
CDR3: ASSLTTSGPGTDTQY

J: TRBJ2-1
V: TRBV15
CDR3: ATSIRRNEQF

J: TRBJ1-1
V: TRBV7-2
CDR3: ASSFIGDTEAF

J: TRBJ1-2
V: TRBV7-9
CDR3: ASSPQGHPLYGYT

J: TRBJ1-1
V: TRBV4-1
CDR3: ASSPKVAGYTEAF

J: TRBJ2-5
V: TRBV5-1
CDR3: ASSVGQGARWETQY

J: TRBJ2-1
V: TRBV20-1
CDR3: SARESGGQFYNEQF

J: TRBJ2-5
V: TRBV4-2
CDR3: ASSRTYSGGAEETQY

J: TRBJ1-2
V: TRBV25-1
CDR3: ASSDSVNPYGYT

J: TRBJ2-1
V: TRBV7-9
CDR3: ASSVLETSGKNEQF

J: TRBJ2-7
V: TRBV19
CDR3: ASSIRTGRGYEQY

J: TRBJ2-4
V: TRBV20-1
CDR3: SALTSPGNIQY

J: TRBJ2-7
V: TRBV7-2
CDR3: ASSLDRNYEQY

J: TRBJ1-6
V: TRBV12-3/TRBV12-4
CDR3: ASSFQGYNSPLH

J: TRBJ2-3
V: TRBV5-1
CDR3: ASSFVSSAKVDTQY

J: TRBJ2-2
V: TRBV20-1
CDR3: SALQNTGELF

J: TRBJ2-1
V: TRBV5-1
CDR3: ASSQTDGYNEQF

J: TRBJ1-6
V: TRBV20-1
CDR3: SAREGTGHNSPLH

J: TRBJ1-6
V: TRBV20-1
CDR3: SASRGDGSPLH

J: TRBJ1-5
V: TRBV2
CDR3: ASSGSGGLQPQH

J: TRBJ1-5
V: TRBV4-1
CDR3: ASSQLGWNQPQH

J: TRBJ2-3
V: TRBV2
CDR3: ASSDNEADTQY

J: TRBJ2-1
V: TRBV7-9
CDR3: ASSPDVGGQF

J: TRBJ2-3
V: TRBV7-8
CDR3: ASSGISVADTQY

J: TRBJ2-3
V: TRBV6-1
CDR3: ASSDRTSLRTDTQY

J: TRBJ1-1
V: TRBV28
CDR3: ASSTRLGLQGRYTEAF

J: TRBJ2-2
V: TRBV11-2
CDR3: ASSLNRGTGDHGELF

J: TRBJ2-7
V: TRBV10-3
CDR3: AISWEGGVSYEQY

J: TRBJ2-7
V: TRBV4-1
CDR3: ASSQGLGAGAVEQY

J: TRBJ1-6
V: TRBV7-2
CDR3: ASSSDGTYNSPLH

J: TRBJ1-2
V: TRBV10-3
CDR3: AISESMQGFAGYT

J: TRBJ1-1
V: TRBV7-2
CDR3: ASSLYGVRTEAF

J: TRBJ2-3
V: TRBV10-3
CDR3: AISGAGGPRTDTQY

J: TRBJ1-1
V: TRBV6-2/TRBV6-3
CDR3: ASSLGRGRKNEAF

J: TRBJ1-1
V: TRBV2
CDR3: ASRDRAWTEAF

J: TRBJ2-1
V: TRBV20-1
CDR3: SARRGPGYNEQF

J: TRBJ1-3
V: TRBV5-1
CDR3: ASSLVEAATGDPPGNTIY

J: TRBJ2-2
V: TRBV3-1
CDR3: ASSPGAGWGKSGELF

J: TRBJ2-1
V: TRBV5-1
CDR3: ASSLEGTGLRF

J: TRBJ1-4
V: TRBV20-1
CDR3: SALSQGTNEKLF

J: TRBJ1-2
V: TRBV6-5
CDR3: ASSSPGQGKNGYT

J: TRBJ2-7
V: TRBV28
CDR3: ASSPTAGFYEQY

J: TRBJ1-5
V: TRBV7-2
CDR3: ASSSTGGFQPQH

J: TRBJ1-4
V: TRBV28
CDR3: ASGQGDEKLF

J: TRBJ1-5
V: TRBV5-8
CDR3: ASSLRTVPGNQPQH

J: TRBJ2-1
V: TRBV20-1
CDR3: SAREGLSSYNEQF

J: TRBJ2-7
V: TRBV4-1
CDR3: ASSQDGREGMSSYEQY

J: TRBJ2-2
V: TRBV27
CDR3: ASSRQGPYPGELF